The rows below give T cell receptor beta chains drawn from one sample of a study of read filtering for tumor transcriptome and immune sequencing. TCRdb reprocessed the reads via MiXCR and lists one record per CDR3 protein. Of about 35,000 distinct CDR3 sequences in the sample, 13% to 15% were seen once. The specimen was a population of CD138-negative cells sorted from bone marrow. Receptor source: a donor aged 40 or older with multiple myeloma. CDR3s include the opening cysteine and the closing phenylalanine or tryptophan. The D gene is left open where the match is weak. Some rows have no size entry. The others give once, few or many, or a class for an expanded clone.

d_gene | j_gene | abundance | v_gene | CDR3nt | CDR3aa
NA | TRBJ1-1 | many | TRBV5-5 | TGTGCCAGCAGCTTGGGGCGAACGTTCACTGAAGCTTTCTTT | CASSLGRTFTEAFF
NA | TRBJ1-1 | many | TRBV20-1 | TGCAGTGCTAGAGATTTTTCAGAAGCCTACACTGAAGCTTTCTTT | CSARDFSEAYTEAFF
TRBD2 | TRBJ2-2 | many | TRBV5-1 | TGCGCCAGCAGCTTGCCTAGCGGGAGTATAGGGGAGACCGGGGAGCTGTTTTTT | CASSLPSGSIGETGELFF
NA | TRBJ1-6 | many | TRBV3-2 | TGTGCCAGCAGCCAACAAGGGACAGGGGTTTCACCCCTCCACTTT | CASSQQGTGVSPLHF
NA | TRBJ2-3 | NA | TRBV24-1 | TGTGCCACCAGTGACGGCAGGGTGGCAGATACGCAGTATTTT | CATSDGRVADTQYF
TRBD2 | TRBJ2-3 | many | TRBV20-1 | TGCAGTGCTTCATTTTTAGCGGGAGGGCCCCCAGATACGCAGTATTTT | CSASFLAGGPPDTQYF
NA | TRBJ2-1 | many | TRBV6-1 | TGTGCCAGCAGTGATGTTCTCGACATCTACAATGAGCAGTTCTTC | CASSDVLDIYNEQFF
NA | TRBJ1-4 | many | TRBV27 | TGTGCCAGCAGTCCGCCTAATGAAAAACTGTTTTTT | CASSPPNEKLFF
NA | TRBJ1-1 | many | TRBV6-1 | TGTGCCAGCATTGGATTTACAGGGTGGGCTGAAGCTTTCTTT | CASIGFTGWAEAFF
TRBD2 | TRBJ2-1 | few | TRBV5-1 | TGCGCCAGCAGCTTGACAATCATGACTAGCGGGAACCGCTACAATGAGCAGTTCTTC | CASSLTIMTSGNRYNEQFF
TRBD2 | TRBJ2-3 | NA | TRBV7-6 | TGTGCCAGCAGCTTATCCAGCGGGGTTACAGTTACGCAGTATTTT | CASSLSSGVTVTQYF
NA | TRBJ2-6 | many | TRBV11-3 | TGTGCCAGCAGCTTTACTGGGGCCAACGTCCTGACTTTC | CASSFTGANVLTF
NA | TRBJ2-3 | many | TRBV5-1 | TGCGCCAGCAGCTCTACCCAGGGGGGACATACGCAGTATTTT | CASSSTQGGHTQYF
TRBD1 | TRBJ1-4 | many | TRBV20-1 | TGCAGTGCGCCGACCTCCGGGACAGTCGGTGAAAAACTGTTTTTT | CSAPTSGTVGEKLFF
NA | TRBJ2-5 | many | TRBV9 | TGTGCCAGCAGCCCGCCGGCGGGGGCCCAAGAGACCCAGTACTTC | CASSPPAGAQETQYF
NA | TRBJ2-2 | few | TRBV20-1 | TGCAGTGCTAGTGCAGGGTGGGCGAACACCGGGGAGCTGTTTTTT | CSASAGWANTGELFF
NA | TRBJ2-2 | many | TRBV7-2 | TGTGCCAGCAGCTCCAAGGGGGGCCACACCGGGGAGCTGTTTTTT | CASSSKGGHTGELFF
NA | TRBJ1-5 | NA | TRBV18 | TGTGCCAGCTCACCACGCACAGATACGCAGCATTTT | CASSPRTDTQHF
NA | TRBJ2-3 | NA | TRBV5-1 | TGCGCCAGCAGCCTTGAGGGCAGAAGCATAGATACGCAGTATTTT | CASSLEGRSIDTQYF
NA | TRBJ1-1 | many | TRBV7-9 | TGTGCCAGCAGCCTTAAAGGGGCGGTAATGAACACTGAAGCTTTCTTT | CASSLKGAVMNTEAFF
NA | TRBJ1-4 | many | TRBV12-3/TRBV12-4 | TGTGCCAGCAGTCCACGGGGGCGCCTTGAAAAACTGTTTTTT | CASSPRGRLEKLFF
TRBD2 | TRBJ2-1 | many | TRBV6-2/TRBV6-3 | TGTGCCAGCAGTACTGGGGGGGTAGACTACAATGAGCAGTTCTTC | CASSTGGVDYNEQFF
TRBD1 | TRBJ2-5 | many | TRBV6-5 | TGTGCCAGCAGTTACAGGGGGCGGGAGACCCAGTACTTC | CASSYRGRETQYF
TRBD2 | TRBJ2-7 | NA | TRBV7-9 | TGTGCCAGCAGCCTAACATTAAGCGGGAGGGCCGGTGAGCAGTACTTC | CASSLTLSGRAGEQYF
TRBD1 | TRBJ1-5 | many | TRBV2 | TGTGCCGGACAGGGGGCGGAAAATCAGCCCCAGCATTTT | CAGQGAENQPQHF
TRBD1 | TRBJ1-1 | many | TRBV28 | TGTGCCAGCAGTTTATGGTTCACAGGGGGTTACCTTGAAGCTTTCTTT | CASSLWFTGGYLEAFF
NA | TRBJ1-2 | many | TRBV4-1 | TGCGCCAGCAGCCAAGGACGACAAGTAGCCTTC | CASSQGRQVAF